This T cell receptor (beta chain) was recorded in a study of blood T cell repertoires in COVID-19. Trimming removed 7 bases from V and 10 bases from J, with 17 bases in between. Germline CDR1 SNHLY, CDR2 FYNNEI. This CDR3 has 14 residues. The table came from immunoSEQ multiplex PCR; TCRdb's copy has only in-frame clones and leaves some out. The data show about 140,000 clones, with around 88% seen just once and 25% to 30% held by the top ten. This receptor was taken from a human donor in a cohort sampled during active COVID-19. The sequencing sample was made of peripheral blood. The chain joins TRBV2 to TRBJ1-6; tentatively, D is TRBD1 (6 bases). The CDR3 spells CASTSRDTLSPLHF. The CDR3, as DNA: TGTGCCAGCACCTCCCGGGACACTCTCTCACCCCTCCACTTT.